The clone carrying this T cell receptor (beta chain) was detected once. During active infection, Seattle patients enrolled and were then monitored through disease. Authors' methods: Amplification of reference gene primers was used by the study to estimate nucleated cell counts. This table comes from immunoSEQ multiplex PCR, and its TCRdb copy is limited to in-frame clones, with some not included. That table furnishes V, J and clone size, whereas the DNA furnished D and trimming. The data contain around 63,000 clones, approximately 72% of them singletons. This entry comes from a study of blood T cell repertoires in COVID-19. Study in general: Sites across the United States, Italy and Spain contributed samples from acute and convalescent COVID-19. Sources were T cells, B-cell-depleted T cells, or PBMCs; the material itself was cDNA or gDNA.

Trimming shortened V by 1 base and J by 3 bases, and 6 bases separated the two germline ends. There are 14 residues in the CDR3. Germline CDR1 KGHSH, CDR2 LQKENI. This rearrangement joins TRBV18 to TRBJ2-2; D is uncertain. This clonotype was sampled from a woman in her 70s with COVID-19, enrolled during active disease. Material: peripheral blood. CDR3 residues: CASSPLSDTGELFF. CDR3 sequence (DNA): TGTGCCAGCTCACCACTATCGGACACCGGGGAGCTGTTTTTT.